This T cell receptor beta chain was sequenced in a study of patients and donors after allogeneic stem cell transplantation. The CDR3 is made up of 14 amino acids. V was pared by 2 bases and J by 5 bases, with 13 bases between. Germline V lookup: CDR1 SGHKS, CDR2 YYEKEE (reference sequence). A few counts support this clonotype. TCRdb redid the calling of the RT-PCR reads with MiXCR, one entry per CDR3 protein. In the table there are over 400,000 distinct CDR3 sequences, roughly 16% of which are singletons. The chain links TRBV5-5 to TRBJ1-1; D unresolved. This TCR came from a human donor who was either an allogeneic HSCT recipient or a stem cell or donor lymphocyte infusion donor (not recorded which). It is not recorded whose cells these are; they may come from a transplant donor. Sequencing was done on a sample of blood, either unsorted or a sorted T cell fraction (not recorded which). The CDR3 coding sequence is TGTGCCAGCAGCTTATCCCGAAATCCTACTGAAGCTTTCTTT. Its protein is CASSLSRNPTEAFF.